Below are 27 T cell receptor beta chains sequenced from a single sample in a study of T cell responses to AZD1222 COVID-19 vaccine (dated by TCRdb to about 2021). This specimen's time point label, interpreted: baseline before first vaccination. Receptor amplification or capture employed the immunoSEQ multiplex PCR assay. The immuneACCESS repertoire file appears here via TCRdb, limited to in-frame rearrangements. These files lack a portion of the clones; in checked studies, under half of the deficit traces to unresolved V genes, and the cause of the others is not known. This sample gives roughly 130,000 clones in total; roughly 90% of them show up just once. 5.5% of the sample lies in the top ten. The sample was peripheral blood, taken on day 0 of AZD1222 vaccination. These receptors originate from an adult in good health.

V and J are TRBV5-6 and TRBJ1-1, with no clear D. This CDR3 comprises 14 residues. Looked up from germline, CDR1 is SGHDT and CDR2 is YYEEEE. V lost 3 bases and J lost 7, with 16 bases in between. Written as DNA, the CDR3 is TGTGCCAGCAGCTCCGGACCAGCTCACCTTGAAGCTTTCTTT. It codes for CASSSGPAHLEAFF.

The chain uses TRBV19 and TRBJ1-5; TRBD1 might be the D (5 bases). The CDR3 is 14 residues long. Germline assignment: CDR1 LNHDA and CDR2 SQIVND (reference sequence). Trimming removed 3 bases at V and 1 base at J, with 7 bases between. The CDR3 sequence is CASSMGGSNQPQHF. DNA of the CDR3: TGTGCCAGTAGTATGGGGGGGAGCAATCAGCCCCAGCATTTT.

This chain uses TRBV4-2 with TRBJ1-1; TRBD1 matches 8 bases. Germline V gene sequence: CDR1 LGHNA, CDR2 YNFKEQ. V shed 4 bases and J 1 base; nucleotides not matched to a gene: 5. CDR3 length: 15 residues. The CDR3 loop reads CASSPQGQENTEAFF. The CDR3 DNA reads TGTGCCAGCAGCCCCCAGGGACAGGAGAACACTGAAGCTTTCTTT.

This chain joins TRBV6-5 and TRBJ2-7, with no clear D. This CDR3 spans 13 amino acids. Trimming took 7 bases from V and 2 from J, leaving 12 bases between them. The germline V gene encodes CDR1 MNHEY and CDR2 SVGAGI. The CDR3 loop reads CASTERQTYEQYF. CDR3 sequence (DNA): TGTGCCAGCACCGAGAGGCAGACCTACGAGCAGTACTTC.

The CDR3 here is CASSSGTINYGYTF. The CDR3 coding sequence is TGCGCCAGCAGCTCCGGGACGATAAACTATGGCTACACCTTC. The J gene is TRBJ1-2, the V gene TRBV5-1; a weak D match, TRBD1 (5 bases). Trimming pared 3 bases from V and 2 bases from J, leaving 11 bases between. The germline V gene has CDR1 SGHRS and CDR2 YFSETQ. The CDR3 is made up of 14 amino acids.

The rearrangement uses TRBV27 and TRBJ2-5; no reliable D call. This CDR3 spans 13 amino acids. Trimming stripped 5 bases from V and 3 bases from J, with 10 bases between. CDR1 MNHEY and CDR2 SMNVEV come from the germline V gene (reference sequence). The CDR3 coding sequence is TGTGCCAGCAGTCCGACCTCTGAAGAGACCCAGTACTTC. Its protein is CASSPTSEETQYF.

The rearrangement links TRBV7-9 to TRBJ1-6; the D is unclear. This CDR3 is built from 14 residues. CDR1 is SEHNR and CDR2 is FQNEAQ in the germline V gene (reference sequence). Deletions cut 1 base from V and 7 bases from J, with 8 bases between. The CDR3 sequence is CASSLGSRNSPLHF. The CDR3 coding sequence is TGTGCCAGCAGCTTAGGTTCCAGGAATTCACCCCTCCACTTT.

This chain joins TRBV28 and TRBJ2-7, with D perhaps given as TRBD1 or TRBD2 (5 bases each). Germline assignment: CDR1 MDHEN and CDR2 SYDVKM. This CDR3 is 13 amino acids long. V was clipped by 1 base and J by 5 bases, with 9 bases between them. CDR3 loop: CASSLSPGHEQYF. DNA of the CDR3: TGTGCCAGCAGTTTATCCCCGGGGCACGAGCAGTACTTC.

V usage is TRBV9 and J usage is TRBJ2-3, with TRBD2 as a possible D gene (6 bases). Deletions cut 5 bases from V and 3 bases from J, with 16 bases between. In germline, CDR1 is SGDLS, CDR2 YYNGEE. This CDR3 is built from 15 residues. Here the CDR3 DNA reads TGTGCCAGCAGTCCACTAGCCTTAGGAACAGATACGCAGTATTTT. Translation: CASSPLALGTDTQYF.

The rearrangement uses TRBV4-3 and TRBJ2-7; 13 bases line up with TRBD2. The CDR3 extends over 18 amino acids. In germline, CDR1 is LGHNA, CDR2 YSLEER. The J segment lost 4 bases and the V segment lost 1 base, leaving 10 bases of the junction unmatched. The CDR3 bases are TGCGCCAGCAGCCAAGTTCTTTGGACTAGCGGGAGAGGTTACGAGCAGTACTTC. Its protein product is CASSQVLWTSGRGYEQYF.

The chain has TRBV7-8 and TRBJ2-7, with D possibly being TRBD1 (6 bases). CDR1 is SGHVS and CDR2 is FQNEAQ in the germline V gene. This CDR3 has 15 residues. V lost 3 bases and J lost 6, with 18 bases in between. The CDR3 protein is CASSFDGQSPGEQYF. The CDR3 bases are TGTGCCAGCAGCTTTGACGGACAGTCCCCAGGCGAGCAGTACTTC.

This chain links TRBV10-3 with TRBJ2-7, with 8 positions matching TRBD2. The CDR3 covers 15 residues. Germline-derived CDR1 and CDR2 are ENHRY and SYGVKD. J was trimmed by 2 bases and V by 0 bases; bases with no gene match: 3. The CDR3 nucleotides read TGTGCCATCAGTGAGTCAGCGGGACTAGCCTACGAGCAGTACTTC. Protein product: CAISESAGLAYEQYF.

The rearrangement uses TRBV5-4 and TRBJ2-7; D might be TRBD2 (6 bases). The CDR3 is made up of 13 amino acids. Germline CDR1 is SGHNT and CDR2 is YYREEE (reference sequence). V dropped 4 bases and J dropped 2 bases, with 10 bases sitting between them. DNA for the CDR3: TGTGCCAGCAGCCAGGGACTGCCCTACGAGCAGTACTTC. Protein: CASSQGLPYEQYF.

The CDR3 loop is CAWSSGSLRTNTGELFF. The CDR3 nucleotides read TGTGCCTGGAGCTCCGGGTCCTTGAGGACGAACACCGGGGAGCTGTTTTTT. The chain recombines TRBV30 with TRBJ2-2; D not certain. V was trimmed by 3 bases and J by 0 bases, leaving 17 bases between them. The germline gives CDR1 GTSNPN, CDR2 SVGIG (reference sequence). The CDR3 loop spans 17 amino acids.

The rearrangement joins TRBV12-5 to TRBJ2-3, with D possibly matching TRBD1 (6 bases). CDR1 LGHNT and CDR2 FRNRAP come from the germline V gene. This CDR3 is 14 amino acids long. V lost 5 bases and J lost 1, with 10 bases in between. The CDR3 region has the DNA TGTGCTAGTGGTCCAGGGGACCGCACAGATACGCAGTATTTT. Its translation is CASGPGDRTDTQYF.

The chain has TRBV6-6 and TRBJ1-2; unclear D gene. The V and J ends lost 2 bases and 4 bases respectively, with 14 bases between them. Germline assignment: CDR1 MNHNY and CDR2 SVGAGI (reference sequence). The CDR3 extends over 15 amino acids. CDR3 DNA sequence: TGTGCCAGCAGTTACGAATCAGGTTGGACCTATGGCTACACCTTC. As protein: CASSYESGWTYGYTF.

This rearrangement joins TRBV19 to TRBJ1-2; D remains unclear. Per the germline V gene, CDR1 is LNHDA and CDR2 is SQIVND (reference sequence). V lost 3 bases, J lost 7 bases, and 12 bases lay in between. The CDR3 has 13 residues. CDR3 amino acids: CASSIRAARGYTF. CDR3 coding DNA: TGTGCCAGTAGTATTCGTGCAGCTCGTGGCTACACCTTC.

This clone was seen a single time. The chain uses TRBV9 and TRBJ1-3, with D perhaps TRBD1 (5 bases). Trimming took off 0 bases at V and 4 bases at J, with 11 bases between the two ends. Germline CDR1 reads SGDLS; CDR2 reads YYNGEE. The CDR3 runs to 15 residues. CDR3 sequence: CASSVVGTWGNTIYF. CDR3 bases: TGTGCCAGCAGCGTAGTTGGGACGTGGGGAAACACCATATATTTT.

This chain links TRBV19 with TRBJ2-3, with 11 bases matching TRBD2. Trimming at V came to 3 bases and at J to 6 bases, leaving 8 bases not matched to a gene. CDR1 and CDR2 (germline): LNHDA, SQIVND (reference sequence). CDR3 size: 16 residues. The CDR3 region is CASSMPTSGSGDTQYF. For the CDR3, the DNA is TGTGCCAGTAGTATGCCAACTAGCGGGAGCGGGGATACGCAGTATTTT.

V and J are TRBV11-2 and TRBJ1-6, with unresolved D. Germline V gene lookup returns CDR1 SGHAT and CDR2 FQNNGV. V dropped 5 bases and J dropped 3 bases, with 8 bases sitting between them. This CDR3 spans 14 amino acids. CDR3 sequence reads: CASSIQYYNSPLHF. Here the CDR3 DNA reads TGTGCCAGCAGCATACAGTACTATAATTCACCCCTCCACTTT.

The CDR3 nucleotides are TGTGCCAGTAGTATATCGCAGGGGGCGCGTTCCTATGGCTACACCTTC. This encodes CASSISQGARSYGYTF. The chain links TRBV19 to TRBJ1-2; TRBD1 agrees at 8 bases. Germline-derived CDR1 and CDR2 are LNHDA and SQIVND (reference sequence). The CDR3 consists of 16 residues. J lost 4 bases, V lost 2 bases, and 9 bases had no gene match.

This rearrangement joins TRBV28 to TRBJ2-5; D is uncertain. The CDR3 totals 12 residues. V shed 6 bases and J shed 4 bases, with 9 bases lying between them. Germline V gene data show CDR1 as MDHEN and CDR2 as SYDVKM. The CDR3 loop is CASSSVRETQYF. CDR3 nucleotides: TGTGCCAGCAGCTCAGTGCGAGAGACCCAGTACTTC.

The J gene is TRBJ2-2, the V gene TRBV30, with TRBD1 matching over 12 bases. Germline V gene lookup returns CDR1 GTSNPN and CDR2 SVGIG (reference sequence). The CDR3 is 17 residues long. Trimming took 2 bases from V and 6 from J; bases not matched to a gene: 10. The CDR3 reads CAWSMAGQGAIAGELFF. Here the CDR3 DNA reads TGTGCCTGGAGTATGGCGGGACAGGGGGCAATAGCCGGGGAGCTGTTTTTT.

As for this clone: One junction end disagrees with the germline gene, perhaps due to a read error. Other DNA variants within this sample encode the same CDR3. The chain couples TRBV7-9 to TRBJ2-1, with 8 bases fitting TRBD1. The germline gives CDR1 SEHNR, CDR2 FQNEAQ (reference sequence). This CDR3 is 18 amino acids long. Here the CDR3 reads CASSLPRTGRMPYNEQFF. DNA of the CDR3: TGCGCCAGCAGCTTACCCCGGACAGGGAGAATGCCCTACAATGAGCAGTTCTTC.

The V gene is TRBV5-6, the J gene TRBJ2-5; 8 bases are shared with TRBD2. The germline V gene has CDR1 SGHDT and CDR2 YYEEEE. V gave up 0 bases and J gave up 5 bases; unmatched junction bases: 6. This CDR3 is 15 amino acids long. In nucleotides, the CDR3 is TGTGCCAGCAGCTTGGTCGGGAGGGCCGTTGAGACCCAGTACTTC. It is translated as CASSLVGRAVETQYF.

The chain joins TRBV3-1 (or the pseudogene TRBV3-2) to TRBJ2-7, with D possibly TRBD2 on 6 matching bases. V dropped 1 base and J dropped 3 bases, with 19 bases sitting between them. CDR1 and CDR2 from the germline V gene are LGHDT and YNNKEL (reference sequence). CDR3 length equals 17 residues. The CDR3 DNA sequence: TGTGCCAGCAGCCAAGTTGGTATGGCAGGGAGGTTCTACGAGCAGTACTTC. Translated: CASSQVGMAGRFYEQYF.

V gene TRBV6-1 combines with J gene TRBJ2-7; D remains unclear. This CDR3 contains 16 residues. CDR1 is MNHNS and CDR2 is SASEGT in the germline V gene. With 4 bases removed from V and 0 bases from J, the gap between germline ends came to 16 bases. In DNA, the CDR3 is TGTGCCAGCAGTGCGAAATTCGGCAGGAGCTCCTACGAGCAGTACTTC. This encodes CASSAKFGRSSYEQYF.